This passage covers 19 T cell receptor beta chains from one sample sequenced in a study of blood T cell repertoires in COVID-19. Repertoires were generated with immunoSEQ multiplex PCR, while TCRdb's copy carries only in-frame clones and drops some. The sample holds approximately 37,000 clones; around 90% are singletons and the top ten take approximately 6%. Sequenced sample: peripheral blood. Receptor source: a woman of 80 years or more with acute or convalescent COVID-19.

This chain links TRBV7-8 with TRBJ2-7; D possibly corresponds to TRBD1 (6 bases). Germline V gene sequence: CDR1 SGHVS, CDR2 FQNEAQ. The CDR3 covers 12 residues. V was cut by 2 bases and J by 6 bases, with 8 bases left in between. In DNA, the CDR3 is TGTGCCAGCAGCTTAAGGGGGAGCGAGCAGTACTTC. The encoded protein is CASSLRGSEQYF.

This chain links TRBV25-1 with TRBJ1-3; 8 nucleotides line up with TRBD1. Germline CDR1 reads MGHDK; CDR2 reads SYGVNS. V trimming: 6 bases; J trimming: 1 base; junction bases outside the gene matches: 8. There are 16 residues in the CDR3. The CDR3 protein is CASSPAGGGSGNTIYF. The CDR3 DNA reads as TGTGCCAGCAGCCCCGCAGGGGGCGGATCTGGAAACACCATATATTTT.

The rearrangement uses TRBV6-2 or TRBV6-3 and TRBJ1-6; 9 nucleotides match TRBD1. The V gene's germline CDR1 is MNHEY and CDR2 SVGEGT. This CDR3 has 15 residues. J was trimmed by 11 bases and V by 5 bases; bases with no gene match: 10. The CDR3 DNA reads TGTGCCAGCAGTATGGCGGGACAGGGATTGGCACCCCTCCACTTT. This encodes CASSMAGQGLAPLHF.

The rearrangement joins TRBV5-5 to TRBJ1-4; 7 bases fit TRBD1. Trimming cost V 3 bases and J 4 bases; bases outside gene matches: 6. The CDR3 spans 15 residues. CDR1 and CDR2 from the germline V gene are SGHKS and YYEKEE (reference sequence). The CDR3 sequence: CASSSSGQINEKLFF. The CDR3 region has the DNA TGTGCCAGCAGCTCGTCGGGACAGATTAATGAAAAACTGTTTTTT.

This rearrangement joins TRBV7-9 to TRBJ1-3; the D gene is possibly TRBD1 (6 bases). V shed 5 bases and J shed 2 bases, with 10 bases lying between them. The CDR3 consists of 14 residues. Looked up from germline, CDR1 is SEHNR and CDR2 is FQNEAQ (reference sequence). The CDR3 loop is CASSPDSAGNTIYF. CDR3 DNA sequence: TGTGCCAGCAGCCCGGACAGCGCTGGAAACACCATATATTTT.

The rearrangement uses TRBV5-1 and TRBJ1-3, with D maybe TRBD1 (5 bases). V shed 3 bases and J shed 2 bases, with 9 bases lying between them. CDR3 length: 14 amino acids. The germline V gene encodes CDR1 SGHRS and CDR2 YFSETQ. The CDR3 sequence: CASSSGLAGNTIYF. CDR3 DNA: TGCGCCAGCAGCTCAGGGTTAGCTGGAAACACCATATATTTT.

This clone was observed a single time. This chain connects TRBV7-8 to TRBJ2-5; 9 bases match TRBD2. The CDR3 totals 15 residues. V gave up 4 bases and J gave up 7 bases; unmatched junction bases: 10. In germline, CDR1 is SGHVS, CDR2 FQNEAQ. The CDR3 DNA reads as TGTGCCAGCAGCTCCAGCGGGGGGAACCCCGGGACCCAGTACTTC. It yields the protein CASSSSGGNPGTQYF.

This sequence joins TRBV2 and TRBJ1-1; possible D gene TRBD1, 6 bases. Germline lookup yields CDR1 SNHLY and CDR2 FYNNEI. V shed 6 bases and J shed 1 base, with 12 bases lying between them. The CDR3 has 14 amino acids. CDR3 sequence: CASRPMGANTEAFF. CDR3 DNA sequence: TGTGCCAGCAGGCCCATGGGGGCGAACACTGAAGCTTTCTTT.

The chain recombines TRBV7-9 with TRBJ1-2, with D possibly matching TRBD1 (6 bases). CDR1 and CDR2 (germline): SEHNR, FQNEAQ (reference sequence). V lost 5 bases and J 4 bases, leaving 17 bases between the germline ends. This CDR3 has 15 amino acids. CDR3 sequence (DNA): TGTGCCAGCAGCGGGGGGGGACAACTCCCCTATGGCTACACCTTC. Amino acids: CASSGGGQLPYGYTF.

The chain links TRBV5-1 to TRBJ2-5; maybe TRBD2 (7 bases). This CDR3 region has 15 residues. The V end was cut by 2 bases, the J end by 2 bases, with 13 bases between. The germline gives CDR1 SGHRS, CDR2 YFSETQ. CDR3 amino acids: CASSFAGAAQETQYF. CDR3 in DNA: TGCGCCAGCAGCTTTGCGGGGGCTGCTCAAGAGACCCAGTACTTC.

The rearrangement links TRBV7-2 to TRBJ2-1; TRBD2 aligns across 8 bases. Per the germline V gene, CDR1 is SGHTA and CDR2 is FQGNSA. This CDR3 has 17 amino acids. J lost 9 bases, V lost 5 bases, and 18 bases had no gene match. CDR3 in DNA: TGTGCCAGCAGCCTTAGGACTAGCCAAGGCGGGGTAGCTGAGCAGTTCTTC. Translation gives CASSLRTSQGGVAEQFF.

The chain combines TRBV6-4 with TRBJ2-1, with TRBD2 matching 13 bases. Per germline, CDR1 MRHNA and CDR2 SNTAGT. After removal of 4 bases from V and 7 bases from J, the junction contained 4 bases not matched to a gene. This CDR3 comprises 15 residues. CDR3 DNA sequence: TGTGCCAGCAGTGCACTAGCGGGGGGGCAAAATGAGCAGTTCTTC. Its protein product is CASSALAGGQNEQFF.

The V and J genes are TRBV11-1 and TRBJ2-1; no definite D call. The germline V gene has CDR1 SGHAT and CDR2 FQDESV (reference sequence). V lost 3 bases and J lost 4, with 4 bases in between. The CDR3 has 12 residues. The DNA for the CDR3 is TGTGCCAGCAGCTTCCGGTACAATGAGCAGTTCTTC. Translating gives CASSFRYNEQFF.

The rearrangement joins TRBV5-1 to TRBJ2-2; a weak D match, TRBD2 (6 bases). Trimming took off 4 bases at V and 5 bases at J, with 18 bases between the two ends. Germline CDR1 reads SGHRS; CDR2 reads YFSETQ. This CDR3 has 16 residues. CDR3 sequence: CASSIPLAGGTGELFF. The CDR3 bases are TGCGCCAGCAGCATCCCTTTAGCCGGGGGAACCGGGGAGCTGTTTTTT.

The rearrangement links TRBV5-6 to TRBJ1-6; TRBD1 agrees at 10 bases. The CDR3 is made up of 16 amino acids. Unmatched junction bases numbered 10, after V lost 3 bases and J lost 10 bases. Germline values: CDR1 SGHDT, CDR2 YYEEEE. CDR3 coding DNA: TGTGCCAGCAGCTACAGGACAGGGGGAGTCGGATCACCCCTCCACTTT. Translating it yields CASSYRTGGVGSPLHF.

CDR3 sequence reads: CAIKGQGVSDTQYF. In DNA, the CDR3 is TGTGCCATCAAGGGACAGGGGGTTTCAGATACGCAGTATTTT. J is TRBJ2-3 and V is TRBV10-3, with 11 bases aligning to TRBD1. V gave up 7 bases and J gave up 4 bases; unmatched junction bases: 4. Looked up from germline, CDR1 is ENHRY and CDR2 is SYGVKD. The CDR3 consists of 14 residues.

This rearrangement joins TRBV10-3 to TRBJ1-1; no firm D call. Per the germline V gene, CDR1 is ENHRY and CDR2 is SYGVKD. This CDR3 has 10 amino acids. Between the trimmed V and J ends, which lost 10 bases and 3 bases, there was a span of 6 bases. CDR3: CATLDTEAFF. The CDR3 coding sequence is TGTGCCACCCTAGACACTGAAGCTTTCTTT.

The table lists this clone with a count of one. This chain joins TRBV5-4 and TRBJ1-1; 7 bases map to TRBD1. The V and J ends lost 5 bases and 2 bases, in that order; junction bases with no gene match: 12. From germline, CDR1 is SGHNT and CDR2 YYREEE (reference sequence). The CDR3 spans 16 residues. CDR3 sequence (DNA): TGTGCCAGCAGGGCCGGGACAGCCGGGGTAAACACTGAAGCTTTCTTT. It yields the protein CASRAGTAGVNTEAFF.

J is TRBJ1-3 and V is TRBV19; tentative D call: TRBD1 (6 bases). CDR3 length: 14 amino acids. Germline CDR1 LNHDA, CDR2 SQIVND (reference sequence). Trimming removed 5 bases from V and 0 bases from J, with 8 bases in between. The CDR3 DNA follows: TGTGCCAGTAGTGGGGACAACTCTGGAAACACCATATATTTT. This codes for CASSGDNSGNTIYF.